The 15 T cell receptor beta chains below were found in one sample sequenced in a study of cytomegalovirus exposure and HLA in healthy donors. Use of 60 Vbeta and 13 Jbeta primers characterized the PCR. Assay: immunoSEQ multiplex PCR; the TCRdb copy retains only in-frame clones and omits some. Found here are about 120,000 clones, approximately 81% of them singletons; the top ten hold about 2.4%. Sequenced: PBMCs. These receptors originate from a woman aged 40 to 55 in good health and CMV-seronegative.

The chain has TRBV2 and TRBJ1-2; possibly TRBD1 for D (5 bases). V shed 7 bases and J shed 3 bases, with 12 bases lying between them. Germline CDR1 and CDR2: SNHLY and FYNNEI. This CDR3 has 13 residues. CDR3 loop: CASKGRQYYGYTF. CDR3 bases: TGTGCCAGCAAGGGGCGACAGTACTATGGCTACACCTTC.

The chain employs TRBV6-6 and TRBJ2-2; 9 bases match TRBD1. The CDR3 has 16 residues. Germline assignment: CDR1 MNHNY and CDR2 SVGAGI (reference sequence). V shed 5 bases, J shed 1 base, and the junction held 5 bases outside the gene matches. The CDR3 DNA reads TGTGCCAGCAGTGTACAGGGGGCGCGGAACACCGGGGAGCTGTTTTTT. Protein: CASSVQGARNTGELFF.

This clone showed up just once. The rearrangement joins TRBV29-1 to TRBJ2-7; possibly TRBD2 for D (6 bases). The germline V gene encodes CDR1 SQVTM and CDR2 ANQGSEA. Trimming pared 0 bases from V and 3 bases from J, leaving 15 bases between. CDR3 length equals 15 residues. The CDR3 loop reads CSVEDRGGAGYEQYF. In nucleotides, the CDR3 is TGCAGCGTTGAAGATCGTGGGGGAGCGGGCTACGAGCAGTACTTC.

The V call is TRBV28, the J call TRBJ1-4; D remains unclear. This CDR3 spans 13 amino acids. The germline V gene has CDR1 MDHEN and CDR2 SYDVKM. The V gene lost 6 bases and the J gene lost 4 bases, with 9 bases spanning the gap. The CDR3 bases are TGTGCCAGCAGCCTATCCCATAATGAAAAACTGTTTTTT. It translates to CASSLSHNEKLFF.

In its sample, this clone was seen a few times. The chain combines TRBV6-5 with TRBJ2-7, with TRBD1 identical over 11 bases. The germline gives CDR1 MNHEY, CDR2 SVGAGI. The CDR3 has 15 residues. Unmatched junction bases numbered 0, after V lost 0 bases and J lost 2 bases. CDR3 nucleotides: TGTGCCAGCAGTTACTCGGACAGGGGGCCCTACGAGCAGTACTTC. Translation: CASSYSDRGPYEQYF.

The table lists this clone with a count of one. V usage is TRBV13 and J usage is TRBJ2-7; perhaps TRBD2 as D (6 bases). CDR1 is PRHDT, CDR2 FYEKMQ, per germline (reference sequence). This CDR3 is built from 15 residues. V was pared by 2 bases and J by 3 bases, with 14 bases between. CDR3 in amino acids: CASSLKGLGFYEQYF. In DNA form, the CDR3 reads TGTGCCAGCAGCTTAAAGGGACTCGGGTTCTACGAGCAGTACTTC.

This chain joins TRBV2 and TRBJ2-1, with TRBD2 as a possible D gene (5 bases). CDR1 SNHLY and CDR2 FYNNEI come from the germline V gene. Trimming cost V 4 bases and J 9 bases, with 16 bases left between them. This CDR3 comprises 14 residues. CDR3 residues: CASSGSEGRGEQFF. CDR3 DNA sequence: TGTGCCAGCAGTGGGTCCGAGGGTAGAGGTGAGCAGTTCTTC.

In this sample, this clone turned up a few times. The chain has TRBV6-1 and TRBJ1-1; D might be TRBD1 (6 bases). With 5 bases removed from V and 5 bases from J, the gap between germline ends came to 15 bases. CDR3 size: 14 residues. From germline, CDR1 is MNHNS and CDR2 SASEGT. CDR3 protein: CASSPAKGGTEAFF. The CDR3 nucleotides are TGTGCCAGCAGTCCAGCTAAGGGGGGGACTGAAGCTTTCTTT.

In this sample, this clone turned up a few times. This sequence joins TRBV30 and TRBJ1-1; D ambiguous. Germline V gives CDR1 GTSNPN, CDR2 SVGIG (reference sequence). V shed 2 bases and J shed 1 base, with 8 bases lying between them. The CDR3 consists of 13 residues. Written as DNA, the CDR3 is TGTGCCTGGAGTCAACAGTCGAACACTGAAGCTTTCTTT. Translated, it gives CAWSQQSNTEAFF.

This rearrangement joins TRBV7-2 to TRBJ2-5, with TRBD2 as a possible D gene (6 bases). The V end was cut by 2 bases, the J end by 5 bases, with 21 bases between. The CDR3 totals 17 residues. Germline loops: CDR1 SGHTA, CDR2 FQGNSA. The CDR3 coding sequence is TGTGCCAGCAGCTTACGGAGTAGCGGAGTCTCCCCGGAGACCCAGTACTTC. Its protein is CASSLRSSGVSPETQYF.

The J gene is TRBJ2-7, the V gene TRBV28; maybe TRBD2 (6 bases). Germline V gene lookup returns CDR1 MDHEN and CDR2 SYDVKM. CDR3 length: 14 amino acids. Trimming took 8 bases from V and 2 from J, leaving 16 bases between them. CDR3 residues: CASLGGGSTYEQYF. For the CDR3, the DNA is TGTGCCAGCCTCGGGGGTGGGTCGACCTACGAGCAGTACTTC.

The chain links TRBV27 to TRBJ2-7; 9 bases map to TRBD1. After removal of 6 bases from V and 0 bases from J, the junction contained 3 bases not matched to a gene. Germline V gene lookup returns CDR1 MNHEY and CDR2 SMNVEV (reference sequence). The CDR3 is made up of 14 amino acids. The CDR3 sequence: CASSPQGASYEQYF. The CDR3 nucleotides read TGTGCCAGCAGCCCACAGGGGGCCTCCTACGAGCAGTACTTC.

The V and J genes are TRBV7-2 and TRBJ2-5; possible D gene TRBD2, 5 bases. CDR1 is SGHTA and CDR2 is FQGNSA in the germline V gene. The CDR3 has 14 residues. Trimming stripped 5 bases from V and 2 bases from J, with 12 bases between. The CDR3 DNA is TGTGCCAGCAGCCCCGAATCGGGGCAAGAGACCCAGTACTTC. It translates to CASSPESGQETQYF.

This chain links TRBV6-6 with TRBJ2-5; the D gene is possibly TRBD1 (5 bases). This CDR3 has 11 amino acids. The V gene's germline CDR1 is MNHNY and CDR2 SVGAGI (reference sequence). With 9 bases removed from V and 4 bases from J, the gap between germline ends came to 9 bases. This CDR3 reads CASTRAETQYF. The CDR3 DNA sequence: TGTGCCAGTACCAGGGCAGAGACCCAGTACTTC.

The rearrangement links TRBV10-1 to TRBJ2-1; D is uncertain. V shed 3 bases and J shed 2 bases, with 14 bases lying between them. Per the germline V gene, CDR1 is WNHNN and CDR2 is SYGVQD (reference sequence). The CDR3 has 16 residues. As DNA, the CDR3 is TGCGCCAGCAGTGATTTTGTTGCGGAAGCCTACAATGAGCAGTTCTTC. This translates into CASSDFVAEAYNEQFF.